What follows are 5 T cell receptor beta chains derived from one specimen sequenced in a study of blood T cell repertoires in COVID-19. This table comes from immunoSEQ multiplex PCR, and its TCRdb copy is limited to in-frame clones, with some not included. The data show approximately 90,000 clones, about 85% seen once. Source material: peripheral blood. The receptors stem from a human donor in a cohort sampled during active COVID-19.

This sequence joins TRBV25-1 and TRBJ2-5; no clear D. Germline-derived CDR1 and CDR2 are MGHDK and SYGVNS. The CDR3 consists of 16 residues. V gave up 1 base and J gave up 0 bases, with 12 bases separating them. In DNA form, the CDR3 reads TGTGCCAGCAGTGAATCGGAGAAGTTTAACCAAGAGACCCAGTACTTC. Encoded protein: CASSESEKFNQETQYF. The variable domain in full, with the rest retrieved from reference TRBV25-1 and TRBJ2-5, is EADIYQTPRYLVIGTGKKITLECSQTMGHDKMYWYQQDPGMELHLIHYSYGVNSTEKGDLSSESTVSRIRTEHFPLTLESARPSHTSQYLCASSESEKFNQETQYFGPGTRLLVL.

In DNA form, the CDR3 reads TGTGCCAGCAGTTTACGATCCCCCGGAGGGTTGAACACCGGGGAGCTGTTTTTT. Protein sequence: CASSLRSPGGLNTGELFF. This sequence joins TRBV27 and TRBJ2-2; the D gene is possibly TRBD2 (6 bases). Germline V CDR1 and CDR2: MNHEY, SMNVEV (reference sequence). V dropped 2 bases and J dropped 1 base, with 17 bases sitting between them. CDR3 length: 18 amino acids.

The chain has TRBV18 and TRBJ2-1; tentative D call: TRBD2 (6 bases). Germline V gene data show CDR1 as KGHSH and CDR2 as LQKENI. The CDR3 extends over 16 amino acids. V was shortened by 1 base and J by 6 bases, with 16 bases between the two germline ends. The CDR3 here is CASSPRHQEGGNEQFF. The CDR3 bases are TGTGCCAGCTCACCACGGCACCAGGAGGGCGGCAATGAGCAGTTCTTC.

This sequence joins TRBV2 and TRBJ1-2, with D uncertain. CDR1 is SNHLY and CDR2 is FYNNEI in the germline V gene. The CDR3 contains 15 residues. The ends were cut back, 3 bases at V and 2 bases at J, with 13 bases in the middle. CDR3: CASSDTEVLNYGYTF. CDR3 nucleotides: TGTGCCAGCAGTGACACTGAGGTGTTGAACTATGGCTACACCTTC.

This sequence joins TRBV19 and TRBJ2-5; 8 bases are shared with TRBD1. V trimming: 4 bases; J trimming: 5 bases; junction bases outside the gene matches: 3. CDR1 and CDR2 (germline): LNHDA, SQIVND (reference sequence). The CDR3 consists of 13 residues. DNA for the CDR3: TGTGCCAGTAGTAAGGACAGGGCTGAGACCCAGTACTTC. Protein sequence: CASSKDRAETQYF.